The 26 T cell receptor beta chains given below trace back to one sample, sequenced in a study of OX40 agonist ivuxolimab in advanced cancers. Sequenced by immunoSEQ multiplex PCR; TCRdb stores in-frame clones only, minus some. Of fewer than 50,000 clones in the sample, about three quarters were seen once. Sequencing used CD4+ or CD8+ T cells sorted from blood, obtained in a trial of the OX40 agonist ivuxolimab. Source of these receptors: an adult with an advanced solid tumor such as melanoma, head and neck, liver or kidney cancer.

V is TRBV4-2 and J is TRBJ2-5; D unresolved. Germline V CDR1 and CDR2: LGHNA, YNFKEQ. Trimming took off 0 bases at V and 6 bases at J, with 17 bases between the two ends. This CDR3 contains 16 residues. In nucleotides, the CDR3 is TGTGCCAGCAGCCAAGAACGGTCCGGCGTGGGTCAGACCCAGTACTTC. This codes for CASSQERSGVGQTQYF.

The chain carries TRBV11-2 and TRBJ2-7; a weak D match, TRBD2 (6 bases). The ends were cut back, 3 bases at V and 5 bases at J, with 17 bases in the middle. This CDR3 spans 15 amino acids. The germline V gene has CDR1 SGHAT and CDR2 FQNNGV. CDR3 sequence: CASSFRSRRGNEQYF. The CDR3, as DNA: TGTGCCAGCAGCTTTAGGTCACGGAGGGGAAACGAGCAGTACTTC.

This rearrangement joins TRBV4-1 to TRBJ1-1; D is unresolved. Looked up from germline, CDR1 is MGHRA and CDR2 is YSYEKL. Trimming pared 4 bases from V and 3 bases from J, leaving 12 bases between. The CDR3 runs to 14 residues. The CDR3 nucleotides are TGCGCCAGCAGCCCCCTAATGAGGTACACTGAAGCTTTCTTT. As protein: CASSPLMRYTEAFF.

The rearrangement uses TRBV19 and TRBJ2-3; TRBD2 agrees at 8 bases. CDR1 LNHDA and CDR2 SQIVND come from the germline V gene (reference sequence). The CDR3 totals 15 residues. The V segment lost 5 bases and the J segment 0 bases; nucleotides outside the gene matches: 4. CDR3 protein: CASSDRGGSTDTQYF. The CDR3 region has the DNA TGTGCCAGTAGTGATCGGGGGGGGAGCACAGATACGCAGTATTTT.

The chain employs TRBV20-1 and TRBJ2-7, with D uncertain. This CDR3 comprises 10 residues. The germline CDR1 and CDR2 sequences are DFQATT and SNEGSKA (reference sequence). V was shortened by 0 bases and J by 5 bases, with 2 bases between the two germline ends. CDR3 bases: TGCAGTGCTAGAGAAGACGAGCAGTACTTC. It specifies CSAREDEQYF.

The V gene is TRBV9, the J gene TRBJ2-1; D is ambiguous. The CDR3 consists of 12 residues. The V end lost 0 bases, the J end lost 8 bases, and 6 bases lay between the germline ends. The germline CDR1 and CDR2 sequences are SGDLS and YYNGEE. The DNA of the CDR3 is TGTGCCAGCAGCGTAGAGTTCCATGAGCAGTTCTTC. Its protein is CASSVEFHEQFF.

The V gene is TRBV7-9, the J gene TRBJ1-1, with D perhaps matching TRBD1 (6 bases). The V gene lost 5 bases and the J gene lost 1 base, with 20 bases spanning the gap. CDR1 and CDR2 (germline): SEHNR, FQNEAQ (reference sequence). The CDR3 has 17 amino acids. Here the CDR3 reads CASSPSGVHLKNTEAFF. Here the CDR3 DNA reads TGTGCCAGCAGCCCCTCAGGGGTTCATTTAAAGAACACTGAAGCTTTCTTT.

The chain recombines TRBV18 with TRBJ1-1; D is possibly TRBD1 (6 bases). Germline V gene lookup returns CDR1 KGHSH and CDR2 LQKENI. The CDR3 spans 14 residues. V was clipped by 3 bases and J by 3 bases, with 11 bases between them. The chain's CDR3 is CASSPGQSHTEAFF. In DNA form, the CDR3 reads TGTGCCAGCTCACCCGGACAGTCCCACACTGAAGCTTTCTTT.

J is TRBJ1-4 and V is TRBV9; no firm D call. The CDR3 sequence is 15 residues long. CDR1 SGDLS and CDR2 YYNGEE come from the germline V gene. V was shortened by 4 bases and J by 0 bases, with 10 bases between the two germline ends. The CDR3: CASSLSPATNEKLFF. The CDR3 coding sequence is TGTGCCAGCAGCCTAAGCCCTGCAACTAATGAAAAACTGTTTTTT.

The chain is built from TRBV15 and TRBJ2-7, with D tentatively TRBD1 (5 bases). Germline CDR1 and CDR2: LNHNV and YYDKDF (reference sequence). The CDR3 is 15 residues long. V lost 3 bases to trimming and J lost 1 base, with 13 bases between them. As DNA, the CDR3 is TGTGCCACCAGCAGCGAATCAGGGTGGTCCTACGAGCAGTACTTC. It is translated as CATSSESGWSYEQYF.

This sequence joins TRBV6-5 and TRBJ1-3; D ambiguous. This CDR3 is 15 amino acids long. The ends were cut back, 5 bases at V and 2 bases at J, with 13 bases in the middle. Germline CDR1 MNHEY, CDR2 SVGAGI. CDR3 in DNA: TGTGCCAGCAGTCCGGCCGGGGTTACTGGAAACACCATATATTTT. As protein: CASSPAGVTGNTIYF.

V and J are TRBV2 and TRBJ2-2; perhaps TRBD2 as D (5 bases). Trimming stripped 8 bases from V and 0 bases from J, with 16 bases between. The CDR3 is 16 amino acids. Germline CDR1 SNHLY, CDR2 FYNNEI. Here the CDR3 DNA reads TGTGCCAGCCTTAAAGACGGACTTACGAACACCGGGGAGCTGTTTTTT. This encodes CASLKDGLTNTGELFF.

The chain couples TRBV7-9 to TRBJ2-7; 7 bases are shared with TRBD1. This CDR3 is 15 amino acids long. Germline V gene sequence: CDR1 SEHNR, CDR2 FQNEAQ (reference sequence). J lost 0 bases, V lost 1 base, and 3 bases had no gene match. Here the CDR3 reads CASSLGGGFSYEQYF. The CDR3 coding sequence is TGTGCCAGCAGCTTAGGAGGGGGCTTCTCCTACGAGCAGTACTTC.

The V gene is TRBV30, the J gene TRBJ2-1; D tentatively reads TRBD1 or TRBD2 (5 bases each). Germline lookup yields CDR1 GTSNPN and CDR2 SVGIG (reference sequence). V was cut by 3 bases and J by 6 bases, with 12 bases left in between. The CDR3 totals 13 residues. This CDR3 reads CAWRGVSGNEQFF. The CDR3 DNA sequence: TGTGCCTGGAGGGGGGTCAGTGGCAATGAGCAGTTCTTC.

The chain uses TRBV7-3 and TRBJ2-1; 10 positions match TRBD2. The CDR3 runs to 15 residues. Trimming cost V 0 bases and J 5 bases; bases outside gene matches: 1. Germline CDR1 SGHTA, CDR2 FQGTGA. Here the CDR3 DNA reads TGTGCCAGCAGCTTAACTGGGACTAGCGACAATGAGCAGTTCTTC. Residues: CASSLTGTSDNEQFF.

The CDR3 sequence: CASSLGGGGSYEQYF. In DNA form, the CDR3 reads TGTGCCAGCAGCTTAGGAGGAGGGGGCTCCTACGAGCAGTACTTC. The chain links TRBV7-6 to TRBJ2-7; the D call may be TRBD1 or TRBD2 (6 bases each). Germline CDR1 is SGHVS and CDR2 is FNYEAQ. The CDR3 has 15 amino acids. V was pared by 1 base and J by 0 bases, with 10 bases between.

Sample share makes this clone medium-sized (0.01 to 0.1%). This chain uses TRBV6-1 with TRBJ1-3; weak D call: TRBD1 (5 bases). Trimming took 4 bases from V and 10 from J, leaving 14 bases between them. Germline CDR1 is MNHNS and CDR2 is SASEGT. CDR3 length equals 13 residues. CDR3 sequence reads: CASSADRGGTIYF. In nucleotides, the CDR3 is TGTGCCAGCAGTGCCGACAGAGGTGGAACCATATATTTT.

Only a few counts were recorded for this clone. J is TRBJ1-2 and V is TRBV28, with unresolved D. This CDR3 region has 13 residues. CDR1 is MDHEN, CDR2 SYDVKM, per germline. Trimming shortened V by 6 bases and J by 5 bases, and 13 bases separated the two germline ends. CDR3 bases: TGTGCCAGCAGGCCAGGCTCTCAATATGGCTACACCTTC. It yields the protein CASRPGSQYGYTF.

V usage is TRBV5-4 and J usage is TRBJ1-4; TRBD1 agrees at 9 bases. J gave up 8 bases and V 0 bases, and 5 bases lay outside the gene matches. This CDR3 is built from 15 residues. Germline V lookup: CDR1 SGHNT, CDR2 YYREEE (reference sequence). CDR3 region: CASSLARQGVEKLFF. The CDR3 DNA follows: TGTGCCAGCAGCTTGGCACGACAGGGGGTCGAAAAACTGTTTTTT.

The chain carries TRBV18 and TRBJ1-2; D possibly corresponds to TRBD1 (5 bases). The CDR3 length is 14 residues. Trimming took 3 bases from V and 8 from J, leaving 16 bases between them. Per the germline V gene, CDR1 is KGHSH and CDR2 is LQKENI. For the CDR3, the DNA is TGTGCCAGCTCACCGACCCCGGGACTTTCCGGCTACACCTTC. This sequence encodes CASSPTPGLSGYTF.

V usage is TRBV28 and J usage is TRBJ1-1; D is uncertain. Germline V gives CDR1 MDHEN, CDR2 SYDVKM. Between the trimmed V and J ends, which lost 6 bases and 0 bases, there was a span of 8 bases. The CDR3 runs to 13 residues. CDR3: CASSPPLNTEAFF. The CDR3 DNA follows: TGTGCCAGCAGCCCCCCCTTGAACACTGAAGCTTTCTTT. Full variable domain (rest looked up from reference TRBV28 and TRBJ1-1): DVKVTQSSRYLVKRTGEKVFLECVQDMDHENMFWYRQDPGLGLRLIYFSYDVKMKEKGDIPEGYSVSREKKERFSLILESASTNQTSMYLCASSPPLNTEAFFGQGTRLTVV.

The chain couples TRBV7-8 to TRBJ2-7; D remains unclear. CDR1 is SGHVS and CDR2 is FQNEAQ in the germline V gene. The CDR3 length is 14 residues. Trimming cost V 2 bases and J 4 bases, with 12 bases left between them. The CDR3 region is CASSLLGLGYEQYF. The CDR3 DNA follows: TGTGCCAGCAGCTTATTGGGATTAGGATACGAGCAGTACTTC.

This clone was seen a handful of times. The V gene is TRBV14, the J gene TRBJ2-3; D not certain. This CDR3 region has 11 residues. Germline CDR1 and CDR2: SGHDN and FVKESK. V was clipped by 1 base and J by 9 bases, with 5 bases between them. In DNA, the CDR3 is TGTGCCAGCAGCCAAGGGAGCACGCAGTATTTT. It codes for CASSQGSTQYF.

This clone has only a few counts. The CDR3 region has the DNA TGTGCCAGCAGTTTATCTTCTGGAGCACGGCAGTACTTC. This encodes CASSLSSGARQYF. The genes are TRBV27 and TRBJ2-7; D uncertain. The CDR3 has 13 amino acids. From germline, CDR1 is MNHEY and CDR2 SMNVEV (reference sequence). Trimming pared 0 bases from V and 9 bases from J, leaving 12 bases between.

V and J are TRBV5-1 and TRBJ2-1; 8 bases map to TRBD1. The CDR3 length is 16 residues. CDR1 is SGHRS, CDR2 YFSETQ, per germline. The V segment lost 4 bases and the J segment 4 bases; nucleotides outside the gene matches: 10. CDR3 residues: CASSPWGQDKYNEQFF. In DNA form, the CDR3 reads TGCGCCAGCAGCCCCTGGGGACAGGACAAATACAATGAGCAGTTCTTC.

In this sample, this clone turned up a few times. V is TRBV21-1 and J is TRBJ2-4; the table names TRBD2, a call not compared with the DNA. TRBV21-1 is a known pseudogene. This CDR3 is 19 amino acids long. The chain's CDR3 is CASSSRILRGGQGKNIQYF. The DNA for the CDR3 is TGTGCCAGCAGCTCCCGGATTCTGCGGGGGGGCCAAGGCAAAAACATTCAGTACTTC.